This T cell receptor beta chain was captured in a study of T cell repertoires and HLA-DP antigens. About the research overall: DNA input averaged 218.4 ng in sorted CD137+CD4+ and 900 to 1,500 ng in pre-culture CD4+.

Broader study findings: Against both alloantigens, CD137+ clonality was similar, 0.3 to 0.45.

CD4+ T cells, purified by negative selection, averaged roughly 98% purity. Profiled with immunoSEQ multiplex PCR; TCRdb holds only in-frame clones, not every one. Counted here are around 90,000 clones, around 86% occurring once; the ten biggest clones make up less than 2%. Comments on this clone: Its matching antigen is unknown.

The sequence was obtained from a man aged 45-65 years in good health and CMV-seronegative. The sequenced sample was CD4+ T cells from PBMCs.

For the CDR3, the DNA is TGTGCCAGCAGCTCGGGGAGGGTATACGAGCAGTACTTC. Protein: CASSSGRVYEQYF. The chain joins TRBV11-2 to TRBJ2-7; TRBD2 agrees at 7 bases. Germline CDR1 SGHAT, CDR2 FQNNGV. The CDR3 is 13 amino acids. Unmatched junction bases numbered 4, after V lost 4 bases and J lost 4 bases.